The next 8 T cell receptor beta chains were all read from a single sample in a study of Ad26.COV2.S vaccination and SARS-CoV-2 variants. The treatment denotes: approximately 18 received Ad26.COV2.S at low or high dose, single or two shots; 5 received placebo; per-sample allocation not given. Samples were taken on day 63 after the first vaccine or placebo injection. The table came from immunoSEQ multiplex PCR; TCRdb's copy has only in-frame clones and leaves some out. The data show 410,000 or so clones, around 90% seen once. The source material was peripheral blood, sampled in a trial of Ad26.COV2.S vaccine versus placebo. These TCRs come from a person between 18 and 65 years old who received the Ad26.COV2.S COVID-19 vaccine or a placebo.

In nucleotides, the CDR3 is TGTGCCAGCTCCCTCCTCAACGAGCAGTACTTC. Amino acids: CASSLLNEQYF. The chain combines TRBV18 with TRBJ2-7; D is undetermined. Trimming shortened V by 6 bases and J by 5 bases, and 8 bases separated the two germline ends. Germline V lookup: CDR1 KGHSH, CDR2 LQKENI. The CDR3 sequence is 11 residues long.

The rearrangement uses TRBV2 and TRBJ2-3; the match to TRBD1 covers 8 bases. This CDR3 contains 15 residues. The junction had 7 bases not matched to a gene; V was cut back by 2 bases and J by 6 bases. Germline CDR1 is SNHLY and CDR2 is FYNNEI. The CDR3 sequence: CASSEFRTGTDTQYF. The CDR3 nucleotides are TGTGCCAGCAGTGAATTTCGGACAGGGACGGATACGCAGTATTTT.

Turning to this clone: The same CDR3 is also encoded by other DNA sequences in this sample. V and J are TRBV7-2 and TRBJ2-2; D ambiguous. Trimming removed 1 base at V and 2 bases at J, with 8 bases between. Germline V gene sequence: CDR1 SGHTA, CDR2 FQGNSA. The CDR3 covers 15 residues. DNA of the CDR3: TGTGCCAGCAGCTTAGGTCCTGCTAACACCGGGGAGCTGTTTTTT. This encodes CASSLGPANTGELFF.

The V and J genes are TRBV4-2 and TRBJ1-1, with a weak D call TRBD1 (5 bases). Germline CDR1 reads LGHNA; CDR2 reads YNFKEQ. Between the trimmed V and J ends, which lost 5 bases and 1 base, there was a span of 14 bases. The CDR3 has 15 amino acids. The CDR3 DNA reads TGTGCCAGCAGCGGATTAGGGGAGTCGAACACTGAAGCTTTCTTT. It is translated as CASSGLGESNTEAFF.

The chain is built from TRBV2 and TRBJ2-2, with TRBD2 matching over 9 bases. Germline loops: CDR1 SNHLY, CDR2 FYNNEI. Unmatched junction bases numbered 2, after V lost 1 base and J lost 5 bases. The CDR3 extends over 15 amino acids. The CDR3: CASSEVREGTGELFF. CDR3 DNA: TGTGCCAGCAGTGAAGTGCGGGAGGGAACCGGGGAGCTGTTTTTT.

J is TRBJ2-1 and V is TRBV6-5, with TRBD2 as a possible D gene (5 bases). Germline CDR1 and CDR2: MNHEY and SVGAGI. The ends were cut back, 6 bases at V and 6 bases at J, with 12 bases in the middle. This CDR3 region has 13 residues. CDR3 residues: CASRPSRGNEQFF. CDR3 nucleotides: TGTGCCAGCAGGCCGAGTCGGGGCAATGAGCAGTTCTTC.

This clone was observed a single time. The rearrangement joins TRBV30 to TRBJ1-2, with 8 bases identical to TRBD1. V lost 4 bases and J lost 4; bases outside the gene matches: 11. Per germline, CDR1 GTSNPN and CDR2 SVGIG (reference sequence). There are 15 residues in the CDR3. The CDR3 sequence is CAWTLTGEGPYGYTF. Written as DNA, the CDR3 is TGTGCCTGGACTCTGACAGGGGAAGGCCCCTATGGCTACACCTTC. The full variable domain, its missing parts supplied by reference TRBV30 and TRBJ1-2, is SQTIHQWPATLVQPVGSPLSLECTVEGTSNPNLYWYRQAAGRGLQLLFYSVGIGQISSEVPQNLSASRPQDRQFILSSKKLLLSDSGFYLCAWTLTGEGPYGYTFGSGTRLTVV.

The chain joins TRBV5-1 to TRBJ1-5; 12 nucleotides line up with TRBD1. The V gene end was trimmed by 4 bases and the J gene end by 7 bases; junction bases not matched to a gene: 6. The CDR3 totals 15 residues. From germline, CDR1 is SGHRS and CDR2 YFSETQ. This CDR3 reads CASSLGTGGGQPQHF. The DNA for the CDR3 is TGCGCCAGCAGCCTAGGGACAGGGGGCGGGCAGCCCCAGCATTTT.